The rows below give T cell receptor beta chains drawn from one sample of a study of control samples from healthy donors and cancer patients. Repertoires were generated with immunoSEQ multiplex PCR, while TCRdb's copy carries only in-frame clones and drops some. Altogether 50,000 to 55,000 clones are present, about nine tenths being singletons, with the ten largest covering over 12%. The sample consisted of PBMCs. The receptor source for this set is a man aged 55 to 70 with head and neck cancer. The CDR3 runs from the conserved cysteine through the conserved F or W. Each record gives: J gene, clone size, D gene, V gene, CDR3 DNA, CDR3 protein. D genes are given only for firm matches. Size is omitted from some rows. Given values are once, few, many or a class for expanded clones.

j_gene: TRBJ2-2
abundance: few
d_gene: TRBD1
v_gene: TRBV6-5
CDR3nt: TGTGCCAGCAGTACGGGACAGAAAAACACCGGGGAGCTGTTTTTT
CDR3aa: CASSTGQKNTGELFF

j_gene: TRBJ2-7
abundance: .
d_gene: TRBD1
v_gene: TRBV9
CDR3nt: TGTGCCAGCAGCCCCGGGACAGCCTCCTACGAGCAGTACTTC
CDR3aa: CASSPGTASYEQYF

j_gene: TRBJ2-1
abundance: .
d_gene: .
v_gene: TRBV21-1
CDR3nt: TGTGCCAGCAGCAATAAACGCAAGTTCTTACTAGCGGGAGTACACAATGAGCAGTTCTTC
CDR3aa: CASSNKRKFLLAGVHNEQFF

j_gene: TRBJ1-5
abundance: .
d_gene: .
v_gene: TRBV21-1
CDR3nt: TGTCCGAGGGGTGGAGGCAATCAGCCCCAGCATTTT
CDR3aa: CPRGGGNQPQHF

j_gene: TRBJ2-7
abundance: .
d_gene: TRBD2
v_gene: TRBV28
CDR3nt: TGTGCCAGCAGACTTAGCGGGGGGATTTACGAGCAGTACTTC
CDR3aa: CASRLSGGIYEQYF

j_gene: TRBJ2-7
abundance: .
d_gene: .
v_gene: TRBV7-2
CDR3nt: TGTGCCAGCAGCCTCGAAAGGGTGTCGCGCTACGAGCAGTACTTC
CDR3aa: CASSLERVSRYEQYF

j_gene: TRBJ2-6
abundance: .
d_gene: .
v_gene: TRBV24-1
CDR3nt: TGTGCCACCAGTGACCCTCCCTCTGGGGCCAACGTCCTGACTTTC
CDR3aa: CATSDPPSGANVLTF

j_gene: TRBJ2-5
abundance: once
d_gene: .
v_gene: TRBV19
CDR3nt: TGTGCCAGTAGTCCCGGGACCCAAGAGACCCAGTACTTC
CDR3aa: CASSPGTQETQYF

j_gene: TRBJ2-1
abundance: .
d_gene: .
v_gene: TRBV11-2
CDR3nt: TGTGCCAGCAACCCTCCGACCGGGACAACGGGACCCTACAATGAGCAGTTCTTC
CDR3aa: CASNPPTGTTGPYNEQFF

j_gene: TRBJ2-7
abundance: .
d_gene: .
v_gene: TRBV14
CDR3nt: TGTGCCAGCAGCCTGACAGGCAACTACGAGCAGTACTTC
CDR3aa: CASSLTGNYEQYF

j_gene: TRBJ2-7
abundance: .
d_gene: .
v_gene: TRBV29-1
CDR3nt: TGCAGCGTCGAGGGGGAGGCACCCTACGAGCAGTACTTC
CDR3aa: CSVEGEAPYEQYF

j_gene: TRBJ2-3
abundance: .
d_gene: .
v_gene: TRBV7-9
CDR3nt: TGTGCCAGCAGTCCGAAAGGGGGTCCATCCACAGATACGCAGTATTTT
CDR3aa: CASSPKGGPSTDTQYF

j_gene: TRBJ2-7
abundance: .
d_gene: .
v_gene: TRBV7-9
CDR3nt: TGTGCCAGCAGCACCCCCGGGACCGCCTACGAGCAGTACTTC
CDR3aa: CASSTPGTAYEQYF

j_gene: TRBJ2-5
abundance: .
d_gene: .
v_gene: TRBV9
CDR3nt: TGTGCCAGCAGCGTAACCGGTGAGACCCAGTACTTC
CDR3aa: CASSVTGETQYF

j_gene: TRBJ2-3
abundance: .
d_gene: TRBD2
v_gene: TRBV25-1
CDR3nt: TGTGCCAGCAGTCCTAGCGGGAGCACAGATACGCAGTATTTT
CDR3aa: CASSPSGSTDTQYF

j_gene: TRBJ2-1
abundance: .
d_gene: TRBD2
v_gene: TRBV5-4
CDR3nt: TGTGCCAGCAGCTTGCCGGGAGGGCCCCACAATGAGCAGTTCTTC
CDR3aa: CASSLPGGPHNEQFF

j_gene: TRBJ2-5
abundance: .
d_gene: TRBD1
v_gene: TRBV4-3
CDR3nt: TGCGCCAGCAGCCAAGATTTGGGGACAGTTTCAGAGACCCAGTACTTC
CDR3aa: CASSQDLGTVSETQYF

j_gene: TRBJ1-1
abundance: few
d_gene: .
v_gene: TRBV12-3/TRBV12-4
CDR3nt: TGTGCCAGCAGTCGGACTAAACACACTGAAGCTTTCTTT
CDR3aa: CASSRTKHTEAFF

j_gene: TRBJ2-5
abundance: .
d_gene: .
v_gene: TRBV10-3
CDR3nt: TGTGCCATCAGTCCCAGCGCCGAGACCCAGTACTTC
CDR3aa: CAISPSAETQYF

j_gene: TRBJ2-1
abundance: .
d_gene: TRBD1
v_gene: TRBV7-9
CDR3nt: TGTGCCAGCAGCTTAGATGGCAGGGGGATAGATGAGCAGTTCTTC
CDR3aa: CASSLDGRGIDEQFF

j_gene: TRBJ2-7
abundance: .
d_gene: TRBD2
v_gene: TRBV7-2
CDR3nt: TGTGCCAGCAGCTCTAGCGGGGGCTCCTACGAGCAGTACTTC
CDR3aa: CASSSSGGSYEQYF

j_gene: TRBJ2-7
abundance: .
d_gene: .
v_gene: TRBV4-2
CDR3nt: TGTGCCAGCAGCCAAGATGGAGCGGACGGCGGGGAGCAGTACTTC
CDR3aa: CASSQDGADGGEQYF

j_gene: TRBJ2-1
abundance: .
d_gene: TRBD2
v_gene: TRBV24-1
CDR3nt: TGTGCCACCAGTGATCGGACTAGTAGTGATGAGCAGTTCTTC
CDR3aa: CATSDRTSSDEQFF

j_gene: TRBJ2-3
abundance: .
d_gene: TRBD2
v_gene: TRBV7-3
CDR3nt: TGTGCCAGCAGCCCCACGGGCGGGAGGTTCACAGATACGCAGTATTTT
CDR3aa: CASSPTGGRFTDTQYF

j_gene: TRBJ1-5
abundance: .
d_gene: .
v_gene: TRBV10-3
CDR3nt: TGTGCCATCAGTGTGAGCGATCAGCCCCAGCATTTT
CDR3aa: CAISVSDQPQHF

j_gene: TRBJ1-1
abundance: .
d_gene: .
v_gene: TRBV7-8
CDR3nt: TGTGCCAGCAGCTTAGCGCAGGGCCGAACTGAAGCTTTCTTT
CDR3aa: CASSLAQGRTEAFF

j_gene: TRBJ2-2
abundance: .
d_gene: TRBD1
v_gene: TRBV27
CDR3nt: TGTGCCCGCAGGCGGGGACAGGGGGGGACCGGGGAGCTGTTTTTT
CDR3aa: CARRRGQGGTGELFF

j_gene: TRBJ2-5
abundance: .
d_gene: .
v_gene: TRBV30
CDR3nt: TGTGCCTGGAGTGTACGGTCGGGGAGCGAGACCCAGTACTTC
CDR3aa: CAWSVRSGSETQYF

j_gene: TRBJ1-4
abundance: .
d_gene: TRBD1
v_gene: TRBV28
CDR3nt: TGTGCCAGCAGGTCACAGGGGGCAAGCGAAAAACTGTTTTTT
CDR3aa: CASRSQGASEKLFF

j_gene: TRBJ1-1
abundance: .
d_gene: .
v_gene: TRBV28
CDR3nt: TGTGCCAGCAGTCACAGGGTCGCGAACACTGAAGCTTTCTTT
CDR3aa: CASSHRVANTEAFF

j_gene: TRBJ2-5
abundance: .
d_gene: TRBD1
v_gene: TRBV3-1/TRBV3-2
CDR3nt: TGTGCCAGCAGCCGAGCTCAGGGGGCGCAGTGGGAGACCCAGTACTTC
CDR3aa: CASSRAQGAQWETQYF